These T cell receptor beta chains were read from a single sample in a study of CD8 T cells in ankylosing spondylitis. MiXCR was run by TCRdb on the 5' RACE reads, yielding one entry per CDR3 protein. This table holds almost 400,000 distinct CDR3 sequences, 20% to 25% found once. The sample consisted of blood, either unsorted or a sorted T cell fraction (not recorded which). Receptor source: a male donor with ankylosing spondylitis. CDR3s include the opening cysteine and the closing phenylalanine or tryptophan. The D gene is left open where the match is weak. The size field is filled for only some rows; it gives once, few, many or a size class.

d_gene: NA
v_gene: TRBV6-1
abundance: NA
j_gene: TRBJ1-2
CDR3aa: CASSGDYRARWWGYTF
CDR3nt: TGTGCCAGCAGTGGGGATTACAGGGCGCGATGGTGGGGCTACACCTTC

d_gene: TRBD1
v_gene: TRBV18
abundance: NA
j_gene: TRBJ2-5
CDR3aa: CASSRPGQQETQYF
CDR3nt: TGTGCCAGCTCACGCCCGGGACAGCAAGAGACCCAGTACTTC

d_gene: TRBD2
v_gene: TRBV10-3
abundance: once
j_gene: TRBJ2-3
CDR3aa: CAISRVAGEGADTQYF
CDR3nt: TGTGCCATCAGTCGAGTAGCGGGAGAGGGGGCAGATACGCAGTATTTT

d_gene: NA
v_gene: TRBV6-1
abundance: NA
j_gene: TRBJ2-1
CDR3aa: CASRRTPSEFNEQFF
CDR3nt: TGTGCCAGCAGAAGAACGCCTAGCGAGTTTAATGAGCAGTTCTTC

d_gene: NA
v_gene: TRBV27
abundance: NA
j_gene: TRBJ2-7
CDR3aa: CASSFSGADFAYEQYF
CDR3nt: TGTGCCAGCAGTTTCTCCGGGGCCGATTTCGCCTACGAGCAGTACTTC

d_gene: NA
v_gene: TRBV12-3/TRBV12-4
abundance: few
j_gene: TRBJ1-4
CDR3aa: CASSPGLEKLFF
CDR3nt: TGTGCCAGCAGTCCTGGGTTGGAAAAACTGTTTTTT

d_gene: NA
v_gene: TRBV7-9
abundance: NA
j_gene: TRBJ1-1
CDR3aa: CASSNRAQAFF
CDR3nt: TGTGCCAGCAGCAACCGGGCCCAAGCTTTCTTT

d_gene: TRBD2
v_gene: TRBV7-2
abundance: few
j_gene: TRBJ2-7
CDR3aa: CASSLGAGGTYEQYF
CDR3nt: TGTGCCAGCAGCTTAGGAGCGGGAGGAACCTACGAGCAGTACTTC

d_gene: NA
v_gene: TRBV7-2
abundance: NA
j_gene: TRBJ2-2
CDR3aa: CASSSRGGTNTGELFF
CDR3nt: TGTGCCAGCAGCTCCCGAGGGGGTACGAACACCGGGGAGCTGTTTTTT

d_gene: NA
v_gene: TRBV20-1
abundance: few
j_gene: TRBJ1-3
CDR3aa: CSATRDIGNTIYF
CDR3nt: TGCAGTGCTACCCGGGACATCGGAAACACCATATATTTT

d_gene: NA
v_gene: TRBV5-4
abundance: NA
j_gene: TRBJ2-6
CDR3aa: CASSLDAGGANVLTF
CDR3nt: TGTGCCAGCAGCCTCGACGCAGGTGGGGCCAACGTCCTGACTTTC